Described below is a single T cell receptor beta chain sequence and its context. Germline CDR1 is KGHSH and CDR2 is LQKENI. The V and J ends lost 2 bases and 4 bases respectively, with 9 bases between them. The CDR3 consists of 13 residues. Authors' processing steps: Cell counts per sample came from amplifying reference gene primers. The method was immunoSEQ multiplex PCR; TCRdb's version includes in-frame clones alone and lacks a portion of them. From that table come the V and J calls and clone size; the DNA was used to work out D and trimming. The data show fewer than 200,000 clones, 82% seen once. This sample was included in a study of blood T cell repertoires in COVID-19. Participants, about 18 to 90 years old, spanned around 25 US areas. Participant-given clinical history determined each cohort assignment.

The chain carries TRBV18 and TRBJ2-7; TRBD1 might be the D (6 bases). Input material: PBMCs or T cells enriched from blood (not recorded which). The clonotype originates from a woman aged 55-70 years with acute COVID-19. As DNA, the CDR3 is TGTGCCAGCTCACCAGGGGACACGTACGAGCAGTACGTC. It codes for CASSPGDTYEQYV.